This TCR beta chain emerged from a study of blood T cells in healthy people across ages. General study findings and limits: Comparison with aged donors showed that long-lived donors had more naive CD4+ cells and higher diversity. A conclusive naive versus antigen-experienced comparison was prevented by the unsorted PBMCs.

The use of a sample-barcoded 5' primer and a J-beta primer mix characterized a second PCR of roughly 7 to 11 cycles. Each of the cDNA molecules was tagged by a template-switch adaptor with 12 random nucleotides. TCRdb fed the 5' RACE reads into MiXCR, producing one record per CDR3 protein. Of about 680,000 distinct CDR3 sequences in the sample, 45% to 50% were seen once. Many counts were recorded for this clonotype. Its specificity is unknown. Samples each had at least 6 micrograms of total RNA extracted. Germline V gene data show CDR1 as SGHRS and CDR2 as YFSETQ. V lost 0 bases and J 6 bases, leaving 10 bases between the germline ends. The CDR3 has 13 residues.

The chain recombines TRBV5-1 with TRBJ2-7, with a weak D call TRBD2 (5 bases). The specimen sequenced was blood. This sequence originates from a woman in her sixties or seventies in good health. The CDR3 here is CASSLVEGFEQYF. The CDR3 DNA sequence: TGCGCCAGCAGCTTGGTAGAGGGCTTCGAGCAGTACTTC. Together with reference TRBV5-1 and TRBJ2-7, the CDR3 gives the full variable domain: KAGVTQTPRYLIKTRGQQVTLSCSPISGHRSVSWYQQTPGQGLQFLFEYFSETQRNKGNFPGRFSGRQFSNSRSEMNVSTLELGDSALYLCASSLVEGFEQYFGPGTRLTVT.